The 26 T cell receptor beta chains reported below all come from one sample, sequenced in a study of T-cell reconstitution after alpha-beta-depleted transplantation in children (dated by TCRdb to about 2016). Receptors were amplified or captured by PCR. The instrument was an Illumina HiSeq 2500. TCR libraries were prepared with molecular barcoding, using unique molecular identifiers to normalize TCRbeta repertoire quantification. TCRdb cleaned the public reads at Q25 with fastp, built clones with MiXCR and kept in-frame beta chains. For every CDR3 protein sequence, its rows merge into one entry that carries the most common genes and DNA. Within this sample are about 400,000 distinct CDR3 sequences, with 20% of them counted one time only. The ten top clones hold over 3.5% of the sample. The specimen was PBMCs from the stem cell graft donor, collected from the stem cell graft. The receptor set was obtained from a human donor who donated a stem cell graft to a child with acute myeloid leukemia.

This clonotype was recorded a few times. The rearrangement links TRBV29-1 to TRBJ2-1, with D possibly being TRBD1 (5 bases). This CDR3 is built from 15 residues. The V gene lost 1 base and the J gene lost 0 bases, with 10 bases spanning the gap. Germline-derived CDR1 and CDR2 are SQVTM and ANQGSEA. CDR3 sequence: CSVEGGRSSYNEQFF. The CDR3 nucleotides read TGCAGCGTTGAAGGGGGCAGGAGCTCCTACAATGAGCAGTTCTTC.

The rearrangement links TRBV4-1 to TRBJ2-1, with 7 bases matching TRBD2. Germline V gene data show CDR1 as MGHRA and CDR2 as YSYEKL. The ends lost 4 bases at V and 0 bases at J; junction bases unmatched: 3. CDR3 length: 15 amino acids. The CDR3 here is CASSRERDSYNEQFF. The CDR3 nucleotides read TGCGCCAGCAGCCGCGAGCGGGACTCCTACAATGAGCAGTTCTTC.

In this sample, this clonotype turned up a few times. V gene TRBV12-3 or TRBV12-4 combines with J gene TRBJ2-2; unclear D gene. This CDR3 is built from 15 residues. Trimming removed 6 bases at V and 4 bases at J, with 15 bases between. The DNA for the CDR3 is TGTGCCAGCAGCCAGACTTGGCGAGGCACCGGGGAGCTGTTTTTT. It translates to CASSQTWRGTGELFF.

The V gene is TRBV4-2, the J gene TRBJ2-7; D perhaps matches TRBD1 (7 bases). This CDR3 is 19 amino acids long. Deletions cut 4 bases from V and 2 bases from J, with 27 bases between. Germline assignment: CDR1 LGHNA and CDR2 YNFKEQ. The CDR3 nucleotides are TGTGCCAGCAGCCCGGGGGACAGCCGTAGAGCGCGGAATACCTACGAGCAGTACTTC. Protein sequence: CASSPGDSRRARNTYEQYF.

V is TRBV28 and J is TRBJ2-7; tentatively, D is TRBD1 (6 bases). Per germline, CDR1 MDHEN and CDR2 SYDVKM. The ends were cut back, 3 bases at V and 1 base at J, with 16 bases in the middle. The CDR3 totals 16 residues. CDR3 sequence (DNA): TGTGCCAGCAGTTTTGCGGACAGTCTCGTTTCCTACGAGCAGTACTTC. The encoded protein is CASSFADSLVSYEQYF.

This clonotype has a count of ten or more. This chain connects TRBV12-5 to TRBJ2-1; D call uncertain. The CDR3 has 14 amino acids. The ends were cut back, 1 base at V and 3 bases at J, with 7 bases in the middle. Germline V gene data show CDR1 as LGHNT and CDR2 as FRNRAP. The CDR3 DNA reads as TGTGCTAGTGGTTTGGAAGGCAGCTACAATGAGCAGTTCTTC. This codes for CASGLEGSYNEQFF.

This rearrangement joins TRBV9 to TRBJ1-1; D might be TRBD1 (5 bases). The CDR3 consists of 14 residues. Trimming pared 4 bases from V and 1 base from J, leaving 11 bases between. CDR1 and CDR2 (germline): SGDLS, YYNGEE. The CDR3 coding sequence is TGTGCCAGCAGCCCAGGGTTGGGGAACACTGAAGCTTTCTTT. Its protein is CASSPGLGNTEAFF.

This clonotype was detected ten times or more. The CDR3 DNA reads TGTGCCAGCAGTTATCCCGGGACTAGCGGGACTGTGCAGTTCTTC. Residues: CASSYPGTSGTVQFF. The chain carries TRBV6-5 and TRBJ2-1; TRBD2 aligns across 13 bases. The V and J ends lost 3 bases and 12 bases, in that order; junction bases with no gene match: 8. The CDR3 sequence is 15 residues long. Germline V gene lookup returns CDR1 MNHEY and CDR2 SVGAGI.

V and J are TRBV5-1 and TRBJ2-1, with a tentative D call TRBD2 (5 bases). Germline CDR1 and CDR2: SGHRS and YFSETQ. The CDR3 has 13 amino acids. Trimming removed 3 bases from V and 8 bases from J, with 12 bases in between. CDR3 protein: CASSSLATDEQFF. The CDR3 DNA follows: TGCGCCAGCAGCTCCCTAGCCACCGATGAGCAGTTCTTC. The whole variable domain, remainder taken from reference TRBV5-1 and TRBJ2-1, is KAGVTQTPRYLIKTRGQQVTLSCSPISGHRSVSWYQQTPGQGLQFLFEYFSETQRNKGNFPGRFSGRQFSNSRSEMNVSTLELGDSALYLCASSSLATDEQFFGPGTRLTVL.

The chain uses TRBV5-1 and TRBJ2-1; no firm D call. V lost 0 bases to trimming and J lost 2 bases, with 12 bases between them. Germline-derived CDR1 and CDR2 are SGHRS and YFSETQ. The CDR3 spans 16 residues. CDR3 protein: CASSLEATAAYNEQFF. In nucleotides, the CDR3 is TGCGCCAGCAGCTTGGAGGCCACTGCCGCCTACAATGAGCAGTTCTTC.

The CDR3 sequence: CASSFDRLNYAQETQYF. DNA of the CDR3: TGTGCCAGCAGTTTCGACAGACTGAATTACGCTCAAGAGACCCAGTACTTC. The chain carries TRBV12-3 or TRBV12-4 and TRBJ2-5; TRBD1 might be the D (5 bases). There are 17 residues in the CDR3. Trimming took off 3 bases at V and 2 bases at J, with 19 bases between the two ends.

Many counts were recorded for this clonotype. This chain connects TRBV12-3 or TRBV12-4 to TRBJ1-5, with D possibly matching TRBD1 (6 bases). Deletions cut 8 bases from V and 4 bases from J, with 9 bases between. The CDR3 is 12 amino acids. The CDR3 sequence: CASQQGNQPQHF. The CDR3 DNA reads as TGTGCCAGCCAACAGGGAAATCAGCCCCAGCATTTT.

This clonotype was counted a few times. This chain links TRBV5-1 with TRBJ2-1, with D uncertain. Germline V lookup: CDR1 SGHRS, CDR2 YFSETQ. The CDR3 is made up of 14 amino acids. Trimming pared 0 bases from V and 10 bases from J, leaving 14 bases between. The CDR3 DNA sequence: TGCGCCAGCAGCTTGGACCTACTGATTGACGAGCAGTTCTTC. Amino acids: CASSLDLLIDEQFF. Combining the CDR3 with reference TRBV5-1 and TRBJ2-1 gives the whole variable domain KAGVTQTPRYLIKTRGQQVTLSCSPISGHRSVSWYQQTPGQGLQFLFEYFSETQRNKGNFPGRFSGRQFSNSRSEMNVSTLELGDSALYLCASSLDLLIDEQFFGPGTRLTVL.

This clonotype was detected many times. The rearrangement joins TRBV29-1 to TRBJ2-5, with 7 bases identical to TRBD2. CDR1 and CDR2 (germline): SQVTM, ANQGSEA. The CDR3 extends over 14 amino acids. V shed 0 bases and J 5 bases; nucleotides not matched to a gene: 6. Written as DNA, the CDR3 is TGCAGCGTTGAAGACACCGGCGGGAGTGAGACCCAGTACTTC. Translated: CSVEDTGGSETQYF.

The sample holds many counts of this clonotype. The chain joins TRBV20-1 to TRBJ2-3, with TRBD2 matching over 8 bases. This CDR3 has 15 amino acids. The V and J ends lost 6 bases and 4 bases, in that order; junction bases with no gene match: 12. Germline CDR1 is DFQATT and CDR2 is SNEGSKA (reference sequence). CDR3 nucleotides: TGCAGTGCCAGGCGCGGGGAGCGGGAGTCAGATACGCAGTATTTT. Protein sequence: CSARRGERESDTQYF.

The rearrangement uses TRBV20-1 and TRBJ2-1; 15 nucleotides line up with TRBD2. Trimming cost V 5 bases and J 2 bases; bases outside gene matches: 7. Germline V gene sequence: CDR1 DFQATT, CDR2 SNEGSKA (reference sequence). This CDR3 has 17 residues. This CDR3 is CSAAGTSGRPPYNEQFF. CDR3 DNA sequence: TGCAGTGCTGCCGGGACTAGCGGGAGGCCTCCCTACAATGAGCAGTTCTTC.

The chain couples TRBV28 to TRBJ2-5; the match to TRBD2 covers 8 bases. V dropped 5 bases and J dropped 5; count of bases not matched to a gene: 10. This CDR3 has 15 residues. Looked up from germline, CDR1 is MDHEN and CDR2 is SYDVKM. CDR3 loop: CASSPPGGLRETQYF. DNA for the CDR3: TGTGCCAGCAGTCCCCCGGGAGGGCTGAGGGAGACCCAGTACTTC.

This clonotype came up many times. V gene TRBV20-1 combines with J gene TRBJ2-3, with D maybe TRBD2 (5 bases). Germline V gene data show CDR1 as DFQATT and CDR2 as SNEGSKA (reference sequence). The CDR3 has 13 amino acids. CDR3 nucleotide sequence: TGCAGCCTGTTGCGTCGGGCGGGAGATACGCAGTATTTT. It yields the protein CSLLRRAGDTQYF.

J is TRBJ2-2 and V is TRBV7-2; D uncertain. Trimming removed 1 base at V and 2 bases at J, with 5 bases between. The CDR3 is 14 residues long. Germline V lookup: CDR1 SGHTA, CDR2 FQGNSA. CDR3 amino acids: CASSLGLNTGELFF. For the CDR3, the DNA is TGTGCCAGCAGCTTAGGACTCAACACCGGGGAGCTGTTTTTT.

The rearrangement uses TRBV5-1 and TRBJ2-7; 7 positions agree with TRBD1. CDR1 and CDR2 from the germline V gene are SGHRS and YFSETQ. The length of the CDR3 is 12 residues. With 0 bases clipped from V and 11 bases from J, the junction kept 5 bases outside the gene matches. The CDR3 DNA sequence: TGCGCCAGCAGCTTGGCGGGGACAGCCAAGTACTTC. This codes for CASSLAGTAKYF.

This clonotype was detected a few times. V gene TRBV6-6 combines with J gene TRBJ2-7; TRBD2 is a possible D gene (5 bases). The CDR3 loop spans 14 amino acids. CDR1 is MNHNY and CDR2 is SVGAGI in the germline V gene (reference sequence). Trimming took 0 bases from V and 2 from J, leaving 8 bases between them. The CDR3 bases are TGTGCCAGCAGTTACTCCCTAGCAGCCTACGAGCAGTACTTC. Its translation: CASSYSLAAYEQYF.

This clonotype was seen ten or more times. This chain links TRBV12-3 or TRBV12-4 with TRBJ1-2, with D perhaps matching TRBD1 (5 bases). V was clipped by 2 bases and J by 6 bases, with 13 bases between them. This CDR3 comprises 14 residues. CDR3: CASSLYQGIHGYTF. CDR3 coding DNA: TGTGCCAGCAGTTTATACCAGGGAATCCATGGCTACACCTTC.

The chain couples TRBV5-4 to TRBJ1-2; D gene ambiguous. Germline lookup yields CDR1 SGHNT and CDR2 YYREEE (reference sequence). The CDR3 contains 17 residues. Trimming removed 6 bases at V and 3 bases at J, with 24 bases between. CDR3 sequence: CASTPDPARGGYYGYTF. The CDR3 DNA reads as TGTGCCAGCACACCAGATCCCGCCCGAGGTGGCTACTATGGCTACACCTTC.

The chain employs TRBV20-1 and TRBJ2-6; a possible D gene is TRBD2 (6 bases). V shed 0 bases and J shed 0 bases, with 9 bases lying between them. Germline CDR1 and CDR2: DFQATT and SNEGSKA (reference sequence). This CDR3 has 16 residues. CDR3 residues: CSAREWGDSGANVLTF. DNA for the CDR3: TGCAGTGCTAGAGAATGGGGGGACTCTGGGGCCAACGTCCTGACTTTC.

This clonotype was recorded a few times. This chain connects TRBV12-3 or TRBV12-4 to TRBJ2-5, with unresolved D. The V end was cut by 2 bases, the J end by 1 base, with 8 bases between. The CDR3 consists of 14 residues. CDR3 in amino acids: CASSLLEIQETQYF. CDR3 nucleotide sequence: TGTGCCAGCAGTTTATTAGAGATCCAAGAGACCCAGTACTTC.

This clonotype came up many times. The chain combines TRBV25-1 with TRBJ2-1, with D perhaps TRBD1 or TRBD2 (5 bases each). Germline-derived CDR1 and CDR2 are MGHDK and SYGVNS. The CDR3 extends over 16 amino acids. Trimming shortened V by 5 bases and J by 5 bases, and 19 bases separated the two germline ends. CDR3 sequence: CASSKGWDPDNNEQFF. The CDR3 bases are TGTGCCAGCAGTAAAGGTTGGGACCCCGACAACAATGAGCAGTTCTTC.